Reported below is one T cell receptor beta chain. Its recognized antigen is unknown. Compared with germline, one end of the junction differs, possibly owing to a read error. The CDR3 has 17 amino acids, counting the end cysteine and phenylalanine. Here the CDR3 DNA is all that survives: 51 bases in frame from base 1. From the germline V gene, CDR1 is MGHRA and CDR2 is YSYEKL. Without any cell sorting, total RNA and DNA were co-extracted from about 20-30 mg of bulk tissue using the AllPrep DNA/RNA mini kit. Between late 2015 and March 2016, a few patients in China with histopathologically diagnosed primary liver carcinoma had surgical resection. At the time of sampling, the patients were treatment-naive and had chronic HBV infection. Five spatially separated regions were sampled per tumor: superior, inferior, left-lateral and right-lateral poles, plus the tumor centre. Histological examination found more than 75% viable tumor cells in every tumor sample. Pieces of fresh tumor and adjacent tissue were cut in half, with one half kept in RNAlater at -80 degrees C and the other half sent for histology.

This record belongs to a study of tumor-infiltrating lymphocytes in primary liver carcinoma (dated by TCRdb to the late 2010s). For the wider study: Of the five patients, three men and two women aged 30 to 69 years, four had hepatocellular carcinoma and one had combined HCC and intrahepatic cholangiocarcinoma. The study combined TCRbeta repertoire sequencing, expression microarrays and whole-exome sequencing across five regions of each liver tumor, with adjacent normal tissue and blood. To link TCRbeta repertoire diversity with the local molecular phenotype, the 25 or so tumor region samples were profiled using Agilent mRNA microarrays. A total of roughly 35 specimens from 5 patients went through TCRbeta repertoire sequencing, namely 25 tumor regions, 5 adjacent noncancerous liver tissues and 5 peripheral blood samples. Tumors of the five patients were stage T1-T3 N0M0 with maximum diameters of about 4.2 to 10 cm. Each sample produced about 3.5 to 8 million productive TCRbeta reads, and read depth showed no significant difference between tissue types. Reproducibility between technical replicate repertoires was high, with correlation coefficients above 0.95 and mean shared-clone rates about 0.9.

Using a constant-region primer and ProtoScript II reverse transcriptase, TCRbeta-specific cDNA was reverse-transcribed from roughly 460 ng total RNA. TCRbeta libraries were built with three nested multiplex PCR rounds, a slightly modified ARM-PCR procedure. Each of the first two PCR rounds ran for about 10 cycles and used multiplex TRBV1-TRBV30 forward primers together with a Cbeta reverse primer. Sample barcodes and Illumina adapters were added in a final 25-cycle PCR using Deep VentR polymerase. Before sequencing, amplicons between 200 and 500 bp were purified from gel using a QIAquick gel extraction kit. An Illumina HiSeq 2500 was used to sequence the TCRbeta amplicons with 250-bp paired-end reads. Concerning the study's data processing: Quality trimming of reads was performed with Trimmomatic v0.33, and paired reads were merged with FLASH v1.2.11 so that full CDR3 sequences could be recovered. V, D and J germline segments were assigned to the rearranged TCRbeta sequences using MiGEC v1.2.1b. VDJtools v1.0.0 computed clonotype statistics and Shannon-Wiener diversity indices. To cut down on sampling bias, every analysis after diversity analysis relied on just the 250 most abundant clonotypes from each sample. Clones were called with MiXCR by TCRdb after fastp trimmed the public reads at Q25, and only in-frame beta chains were retained. CDR3 protein sequences are deduplicated, and each keeps its most common genes and DNA. None of the V and J calls come from the authors' own analysis; TCRdb made them. The sample yields roughly 200,000 distinct CDR3 sequences; over 80% were counted once. The biggest ten clones account for 15% to 20% of the sample.

General findings and caveats noted by the study authors: Consistent with antigen-driven expansion, pairs of tumor regions showed higher repertoire overlap (mean roughly 35%) than either tumor-adjacent pairs (approximately 17%) or tumor-blood pairs (around 15%). Because only the TCR beta chain was sequenced and unpaired alpha chains were not captured, true repertoire diversity is likely underestimated. Bulk unsorted samples precluded comparing CD4+ and CD8+ T cell repertoires. The top 250 clones accounted for a significantly greater share of the repertoire in tumors than in blood (p = 0.039). Only about 8-25% of top clones were found in all five regions of a tumor, suggesting spatial heterogeneity of tumor-infiltrating T cells. The study included only a few patients, and the authors note findings should be validated in a larger study.

In this chain, TRBV4-1 is recombined with TRBJ2-1, with 7 middle bases fitting TRBD2. This clonotype was obtained from a man in his forties or fifties with primary liver carcinoma and hepatitis B virus infection. The sequenced material came from tumor tissue from primary liver carcinoma. The DNA sequence reads TGCGCCAGCAGCACAAGGGCGGGAGTGATTTCCTACAATGACCAGTTCTTC. It translates to CASSTRAGVISYNDQFF.